The rows below give T cell receptor beta chains drawn from one sample of a study of T cells after posttransplantation cyclophosphamide. Profiling relied on immunoSEQ multiplex PCR, and the TCRdb table lists in-frame clones only, not all of them. Of 10,000 or so clones in the sample, 95% to 98% were seen once. Sequencing was done on a sample of naive CD4+ T cells sorted from PBMCs. These TCRs come from a woman aged 55-75 years in good health, CMV-negative, and a related stem cell transplant donor. CDR3s include the opening cysteine and the closing phenylalanine or tryptophan. Each record gives: D gene, V gene, clone size, J gene, CDR3 protein, CDR3 DNA. A D gene is named only where the DNA matches it firmly. Clone size, where shown, is once, few, many, or a class for clones that have expanded.

-,TRBV7-8,once,TRBJ2-7,CASSFRGTEQYF,TGTGCCAGCAGCTTTAGGGGGACCGAGCAGTACTTC
TRBD1,TRBV14,-,TRBJ2-3,CASSRGTGGVDTQYF,TGTGCCAGCAGCCGTGGGACAGGGGGCGTAGATACGCAGTATTTT
-,TRBV7-2,-,TRBJ2-7,CASSLRGPIYEQYF,TGTGCCAGCAGCTTGCGGGGACCAATCTACGAGCAGTACTTC
TRBD1,TRBV2,-,TRBJ2-3,CASSRYGTGGTDTQYF,TGTGCCAGCAGTCGATACGGGACAGGGGGCACAGATACGCAGTATTTT
-,TRBV19,-,TRBJ2-1,CASSAGRLDSEQFF,TGTGCCAGTAGTGCGGGGCGGTTAGATTCGGAGCAGTTCTTC
-,TRBV27,-,TRBJ1-2,CATRMIGGTNYGYTF,TGTGCCACCCGAATGATCGGGGGTACTAACTATGGCTACACCTTC
-,TRBV19,once,TRBJ2-1,CASTRLPGYNEQFF,TGTGCCAGTACTCGACTGCCGGGCTACAATGAGCAGTTCTTC
TRBD2,TRBV7-2,-,TRBJ2-3,CASSVAGGTWSTDTQYF,TGTGCCAGCAGCGTAGCGGGGGGGACGTGGTCCACAGATACGCAGTATTTT
TRBD1,TRBV28,-,TRBJ1-6,CASSNRDRGGRSPLHF,TGTGCCAGCAGTAACCGGGACAGGGGAGGTAGATCACCCCTCCACTTT
TRBD1,TRBV5-1,-,TRBJ1-6,CASSERTGGNSPLHF,TGCGCCAGCAGCGAGCGGACAGGGGGCAATTCACCCCTCCACTTT
TRBD1,TRBV5-8,-,TRBJ2-3,CANRGRGTDTQYF,TGTGCCAACAGGGGTCGGGGCACAGATACGCAGTATTTT
-,TRBV30,-,TRBJ2-7,CAMNKGSHEQYF,TGTGCCATGAATAAGGGGTCCCACGAGCAGTACTTC
-,TRBV7-2,-,TRBJ2-3,CASSNMRPPDTQYF,TGTGCCAGCAGCAATATGCGGCCCCCAGATACGCAGTATTTT
TRBD2,TRBV29-1,-,TRBJ2-1,CSGTTSGDEQFF,TGCAGCGGTACCACTAGCGGAGATGAGCAGTTCTTC
-,TRBV4-2,-,TRBJ1-1,CASSQDSQGEAFF,TGTGCCAGCAGCCAAGATTCCCAGGGTGAAGCTTTCTTT
TRBD1,TRBV18,-,TRBJ2-3,CASSPTGGVGRTDTQYF,TGTGCCAGCTCCCCCACAGGGGGCGTAGGGCGGACAGATACGCAGTATTTT
-,TRBV10-2,-,TRBJ2-2,CASSDTVDTGELFF,TGCGCCAGCAGTGATACAGTGGACACCGGGGAGCTGTTTTTT
TRBD1,TRBV5-6,-,TRBJ2-4,CASSPGQVNIQYF,TGTGCCAGCAGCCCGGGACAGGTAAACATTCAGTACTTC
-,TRBV6-1,-,TRBJ2-3,CASSEMTDARPQYF,TGTGCCAGCAGTGAAATGACAGATGCTAGACCTCAGTATTTT
TRBD1,TRBV15,-,TRBJ2-1,CATSGVGQGASEQFF,TGTGCCACCAGCGGCGTGGGACAGGGGGCATCTGAGCAGTTCTTC
TRBD1,TRBV27,-,TRBJ2-5,CASSPRGRGKETQYF,TGTGCCAGCAGTCCCCGTGGCAGGGGGAAAGAGACCCAGTACTTC
TRBD2,TRBV13,-,TRBJ2-3,CASSLRAGVTDTQYF,TGTGCCAGCAGCTTACGGGCGGGAGTCACAGATACGCAGTATTTT
-,TRBV6-6,-,TRBJ1-1,CASSIRQATVNTEAFF,TGTGCCAGCAGCATCCGACAAGCTACGGTGAACACTGAAGCTTTCTTT
-,TRBV30,-,TRBJ2-5,CAWKSGTQYF,TGTGCCTGGAAATCAGGGACCCAGTACTTC
-,TRBV7-3,-,TRBJ1-5,CASSLTLANGVWSNQPQHF,TGTGCCAGCAGCTTAACTCTGGCGAATGGAGTGTGGAGCAATCAGCCCCAGCATTTT
-,TRBV18,once,TRBJ2-7,CASSPGQGLYEQYF,TGTGCCAGCTCACCGGGGCAGGGATTATACGAGCAGTACTTC